This T cell receptor (beta chain) was identified in a study of cytomegalovirus exposure and HLA in healthy donors (dated by TCRdb to 2016 to 2017). In the study overall: In an earlier analysis of approximately 500 of the donors, 250 to 300 Gb of sequence data and 117 million unique TCR beta sequences from about 190 million T cells were reported. The study was designed to test whether signatures of past pathogen exposure could be identified by cataloging public T cell receptors. The later analysis used no new phenotypic data to find candidate immune exposures, relying instead on TCR beta sequences and their occurrence across donors. To predict cytomegalovirus infection status, the study brought together high-throughput TCR immunosequencing, statistical association of individual TCRs with disease status, and machine learning. Typing coverage varied by locus: roughly 629-640 donors for A, B, C, DRB1 and DQB1; around 560 for DQA1; about 590 for DPA1; approximately 490 for DPB1. Donor age, sex, ethnicity and CMV serostatus were compiled alongside the repertoire data. Both class I and class II loci were covered by HLA typing, at four-digit resolution. An earlier analysis of 587 of the donors used high-throughput TCR beta sequencing to judge whether each TCR beta V gene segment behaved as functional or pseudogenic. In a later analysis, previously published TCR beta repertoires from 550 to 750 donors were re-analyzed and high-resolution HLA genotyping was added so that TCR occurrence patterns could be studied. Among about 370 genotyped donors of the cohort, an average of around 240,000 unique TCR beta nucleotide sequences was sequenced per donor, of which about 18% were non-productive. A separate validation cohort of roughly 110 different subjects was used in addition to the approximately 640-subject first cohort. The study profiled the T cell repertoires of fewer than 850 subjects by immunosequencing and related them to cytomegalovirus serostatus. Every discovery cohort repertoire had been produced on one sequencing platform. An early release covering just under 650 HLA-typed donors comprised about 300 gigabases of sequencing data and 85 million or so unique TCR sequences. Because of strong linkage in the cohort, 5 or 6 DR-DQ haplotypes were treated as single units for association and clustering. Genome-wide SNP genotypes for about 65% of the 666 donors were used in a later genetic analysis, which treated that subset as a discovery cohort. Of the 300 to 500 genotyped donors, 75% to 85% were placed in the genetic ancestry cluster associated with self-reported Caucasian donors.

Its CDR3 holds 14 amino acids, cysteine through phenylalanine. The DNA shown is the 42-base CDR3, in frame from base 1. Deletion took 0 bases off V and 4 bases off J, with a span of 10 bases between the germline ends. CDR1 and CDR2 (MNHNS, SASEGT) derive from the germline V gene. The cohort consisted of some 670 healthy bone marrow donors. All cohort members were sampled while nominally healthy, although unrecorded immune exposures were likely present. The donor tested CMV seropositive, placing the donor among the 290 or so seropositive members of the cohort. A peripheral blood sample was provided by each donor, and peripheral blood mononuclear cells were used for TCR beta sequencing. The Qiagen DNeasy Blood Extraction Kit was used to extract genomic DNA from the blood cell samples. General conclusions and limits of the study: The authors suggested that the approach could potentially be extended to other disease states and immunological phenotypes. In an earlier analysis of several hundred of the donors, most TCR beta V segments were observed in productive rearrangements about 87% or about 30% of the time, broadly matching IMGT annotations. In a later analysis, the rate of TCR association differed among HLA loci, with DRB1 alleles having the most associated TCRs and HLA-C alleles having the fewest. A cluster of highly shared sequence variants was judged likely to represent a technical artifact of the sequencing pipeline. A further reported finding was that TCR beta sequences accurately predicted the HLA-A and HLA-B alleles for most subjects in the first cohort. Only TCR beta chains were sequenced in this cohort, and the absence of alpha or paired-chain data limited detectable features. A later analysis associated 17,000 or so TCR beta sequences with specific HLA alleles at a false discovery rate of 0.05. Because the 87-base-pair reads could not distinguish some IMGT-functional V segments, including TRBV6-2 and TRBV6-3, those segments were excluded. In vitro tests confirmed that three of the cytomegalovirus-associated TCR beta chains recognize cytomegalovirus antigens. According to a later genetic analysis, donors in an Asian-associated ancestry cluster had fewer N-insertions in productive TCRs than the roughly 700-donor mean. The study gave a list of 150 to 200 TCR beta chains associated with cytomegalovirus. The classifier was reported to diagnose cytomegalovirus status with high specificity and sensitivity in both the original and validation cohorts. Most CMV-associated TCR beta chains appeared to be HLA-restricted in a later analysis, and the HLA associations seemed to be driven largely by CMV exposure. Compared with equally common non-associated chains, HLA-associated TCR beta chains in a later analysis were more clonally expanded and had lower generation probabilities. Correlated functional status among segregating V segments might reflect linkage disequilibrium, but an unknown experimental factor could not be ruled out. Roughly uniform sequencing depth across donors was assumed in presence/absence analyses, although this assumption may not hold. Most TCR sequences were seen in very few donors, while some public TCRs were found in many individuals. Several of the top co-occurrence clusters appeared to be linked to parvovirus B19, influenza, CMV and Epstein-Barr virus, according to a later analysis. V-gene and J-gene trimming of TCR beta chains was associated with a missense DCLRE1C variant in a later genetic analysis, and the association was replicated in an independent cohort. CMV serostatus was the only immune exposure information available for the cohort. Because HLA typing was missing for some donors at each locus, association tests included only the typed subset. Strong co-occurrence of HLA alleles, especially DR and DQ, made assigning TCR associations to individual alleles difficult. Over 15 rarely observed V segments, including chromosome 9 orphons, were excluded from the earlier analysis of a few hundred of the donors because counts were too low.

This clone was recorded only once. Its antigen specificity is not known. No base-level quality is on record; no much larger clone is a single base apart. Preparation of the library involved the immunoSEQ multiplex PCR assay. For the multiplex PCR, a mixture combining 60 forward primers for TCR Vbeta segments and 13 reverse primers for TCR Jbeta segments was used. Amplification of the CDR3 region of rearranged TCR beta genes was performed with a multiplex PCR assay on genomic DNA. On the Illumina HiSeq System, the amplified TCR beta libraries were sequenced as 87-base-pair reads. Concerning the study's data processing: A later analysis counted about 80 million unique TCR beta chains across the 700 or so repertoires, and about 10 million of these chains were shared by at least two donors. Raw reads were error-corrected and collapsed into unique sequences by a nearest-neighbor algorithm in which closely related sequences were merged to remove PCR and sequencing errors. To assign V, D and J gene segments, CDR3 sequences were aligned to IMGT reference sequences. For a sequence to be retained, a match of at least six nucleotides to both a V gene segment and a J gene segment was required. Rearrangements were called productive when the CDR3 lacked stop codons and stayed in frame with V and J; all others were non-productive. Following IMGT convention, CDR3 was defined as the stretch from the second conserved V-encoded cysteine to the conserved J-encoded phenylalanine. The earlier analysis of about 590 of the donors excluded sequences that lacked an unambiguous match to a single V gene segment. In an earlier analysis of 500 to 750 of the donors, V segments were called functional above 56.7% productive rearrangements and were called segregating when the between-donor standard deviation exceeded 5%. To diagnose cytomegalovirus status from the catalog of TCR beta chain sequences, a statistical classification framework was built. A later analysis assigned V and J genes by comparing TCR nucleotide sequences with IMGT/GENE-DB human TR gene sequences. The TCRdist pipeline was used in a later analysis to assign CDR3 sequences and most-parsimonious VDJ recombination scenarios. In a later analysis, each TCR beta chain was defined by its CDR3 amino acid sequence together with its V-gene family, and reads lacking a unique V-gene family were excluded. In a later analysis, approximately 640 highly shared, low-generation-probability nucleotide sequences were removed to address suspected cross-contamination and a sequencing artifact. A later analysis calculated a clonal expansion index for each public chain from normalized within-repertoire ranks of inferred template counts. In a later analysis, generation probabilities were computed using a VDJ recombination model fitted to out-of-frame rearrangements, and the results were checked against IGoR. In a later analysis, TCR-TCR, TCR-HLA and TCR-CMV co-occurrence was scored with hypergeometric tests, and a repertoire-size bias correction was applied to TCR pairs. In a later analysis, false discovery rates were estimated by permuting HLA or CMV assignments 20 times. In a later analysis, co-occurring TCRs were grouped using DBSCAN, with TCRdist sequence similarity added in when clustering inside HLA-allele-positive subsets. Repertoires with fewer than 30,000 or more than 120,000 public chains were left out of co-occurrence clustering, as were a few repertoires with anomalous nucleotide sharing. Not all clones reach the TCRdb copy of this immuneACCESS table, which keeps in-frame sequences only. Checked studies attribute under half of the gap to unresolved V genes and leave the rest unexplained. V, J and clone size reflect that table, while D and trimming were determined from the DNA. The sample profile shows some 150,000 clones; approximately 80% of them were found once. The ten largest clones capture about 7% of the sample.

The rearrangement combines TRBV6-1 with TRBJ2-7, with TRBD1 tentatively as D gene (5 bases match). The TCR comes from a woman aged 25 to 39 in good health and CMV-seropositive. Material: PBMCs. The sequenced DNA is TGTGCCAGCAGTGAAGCAGGGGCCGGTTACGAGCAGTACTTC. Translated, it reads CASSEAGAGYEQYF.